The rows below give T cell receptor beta chains drawn from one sample of a study of shared clonotypes between healthy human individuals. Sequenced by immunoSEQ multiplex PCR; TCRdb stores in-frame clones only, minus some. The data contain some 2,000,000 clones, approximately 96% of them seen just once; the ten biggest clones take up roughly 0.13%. Material: naive CD4+ T cells sorted from blood. These receptor sequences come from a man between 18 and 29 years old in good health. Each CDR3 is given with its conserved first and last residue. The D gene is left open where the match is weak. Rows give clone size only sometimes, using once, few, many, or a class for an expanded clone.

TRBJ1-2	.	.	TRBV29-1	CSAGGYTF	TGCAGCGCGGGGGGCTACACCTTC
TRBJ1-3	.	.	TRBV30	CAWSVKGNTIYF	TGTGCCTGGAGTGTAAAGGGAAACACCATATATTTT
TRBJ1-5	.	.	TRBV2	CASAPDASNQPQHF	TGTGCCAGCGCCCCCGACGCTAGCAATCAGCCCCAGCATTTT
TRBJ1-5	.	few	TRBV30	CAWSVSANNQPQHF	TGTGCCTGGAGTGTCTCGGCTAACAATCAGCCCCAGCATTTT
TRBJ1-2	.	once	TRBV19	CASSIGQSFAYTF	TGTGCCAGTAGTATCGGACAGTCGTTCGCCTACACCTTC
TRBJ2-2	.	.	TRBV2	CASSPGRITGELFF	TGTGCCAGCAGTCCGGGCCGAATCACCGGGGAGCTGTTTTTT
TRBJ2-7	TRBD1	.	TRBV15	CATSRDRGLYEQYF	TGTGCCACCAGCAGGGACAGGGGGCTGTACGAGCAGTACTTC
TRBJ1-4	.	once	TRBV19	CASSIGQANEKLFF	TGTGCCAGTAGTATAGGACAGGCGAATGAAAAACTGTTTTTT
TRBJ1-1	.	.	TRBV2	CASSEEGNTEAFF	TGTGCCAGCAGTGAAGAAGGAAACACTGAAGCTTTCTTT
TRBJ1-6	.	.	TRBV11-2	CASSNRGSNSPLHF	TGTGCCAGCAGCAACCGGGGTTCAAATTCACCCCTCCACTTT
TRBJ2-7	.	.	TRBV5-1	CASSFEASYEQYF	TGCGCCAGCAGCTTCGAGGCGTCCTACGAGCAGTACTTC
TRBJ1-4	.	.	TRBV28	CASSPPHEKLFF	TGTGCCAGCAGTCCCCCGCACGAAAAACTGTTTTTT
TRBJ2-3	.	.	TRBV2	CASSGGLLDTQYF	TGTGCCAGCAGTGGGGGTCTCCTCGATACGCAGTATTTT
TRBJ2-3	TRBD2	.	TRBV29-1	CSVDGGATDTQYF	TGCAGCGTTGACGGGGGGGCCACAGATACGCAGTATTTT
TRBJ1-4	TRBD1	.	TRBV6-1	CASSDRDRANEKLFF	TGTGCCAGCAGTGATCGGGACAGAGCGAATGAAAAACTGTTTTTT
TRBJ2-3	.	.	TRBV7-2	CASSRRNTDTQYF	TGTGCCAGCAGCAGACGGAACACAGATACGCAGTATTTT
TRBJ2-3	.	.	TRBV20-1	CSASGTDTQYF	TGCAGTGCTAGCGGCACAGATACGCAGTATTTT
TRBJ2-3	.	.	TRBV2	CAILLSTDTQYF	TGTGCCATACTACTCAGCACAGATACGCAGTATTTT
TRBJ2-7	.	.	TRBV27	CASSLRVRGHEQYF	TGTGCCAGCAGTCTCAGGGTAAGAGGACACGAGCAGTACTTC
TRBJ2-2	TRBD1	.	TRBV7-7	CASSSTGITGELFF	TGTGCTAGCAGCTCGACAGGGATCACCGGGGAGCTGTTTTTT
TRBJ1-5	TRBD1	.	TRBV5-6	CASSLGQGMNQPQHF	TGTGCCAGCAGCCTCGGACAGGGGATGAATCAGCCCCAGCATTTT
TRBJ2-7	TRBD2	.	TRBV6-5	CASSYVGGGITYEQYF	TGTGCCAGCAGTTACGTTGGCGGGGGTATAACCTACGAGCAGTACTTC
TRBJ2-6	.	once	TRBV7-3	CASSSRVKLSSGANVLTF	TGTGCCAGCAGCTCAAGGGTGAAGTTGAGCTCTGGGGCCAACGTCCTGACTTTC
TRBJ2-7	.	.	TRBV9	CASSGSSTSGEQYF	TGTGCCAGCAGCGGTAGTTCAACCTCCGGCGAGCAGTACTTC
TRBJ2-3	TRBD2	.	TRBV18	CASSQKREGSTDTQYF	TGTGCCAGCTCACAAAAGCGGGAGGGGAGCACAGATACGCAGTATTTT
TRBJ1-3	.	.	TRBV11-3	CASSLYPGNTIYF	TGTGCCAGCAGCTTATATCCTGGAAACACCATATATTTT
TRBJ2-2	TRBD2	.	TRBV5-4	CASQRQGGGGELFF	TGTGCCAGCCAGAGGCAGGGCGGGGGCGGGGAGCTGTTTTTT
TRBJ2-3	.	.	TRBV9	CASSGGQTSTDTQYF	TGTGCCAGCAGCGGAGGACAGACTTCCACAGATACGCAGTATTTT
TRBJ2-3	TRBD2	.	TRBV5-1	CASRTGGPGTDTQYF	TGCGCCAGCAGAACGGGGGGGCCGGGCACAGATACGCAGTATTTT
TRBJ1-5	.	.	TRBV19	CASSLQYSNQPQHF	TGTGCCAGTAGCTTACAGTATAGCAATCAGCCCCAGCATTTT
TRBJ2-3	.	.	TRBV4-3	CASSGALGSGSPPDTQYF	TGCGCCAGCAGCGGCGCTCTAGGGTCCGGGAGCCCCCCAGATACGCAGTATTTT
TRBJ1-1	.	.	TRBV7-2	CASSLAGWGNTEAFF	TGTGCCAGCAGCTTAGCGGGTTGGGGGAACACTGAAGCTTTCTTT
TRBJ2-7	.	.	TRBV27	CASSLWGASGLLYEQYF	TGTGCCAGCAGTTTATGGGGGGCGTCGGGACTTCTCTACGAGCAGTACTTC
TRBJ2-3	.	.	TRBV18	CASSPGPSTDTQYF	TGTGCCAGCTCACCGGGGCCCAGCACAGATACGCAGTATTTT
TRBJ2-7	.	.	TRBV30	CAWSVYPQPYEQYF	TGTGCCTGGAGTGTATATCCCCAACCCTACGAGCAGTACTTC
TRBJ2-7	.	.	TRBV7-2	CASSLGPVYEQYF	TGTGCCAGCAGCTTAGGGCCAGTCTACGAGCAGTACTTC
TRBJ2-1	TRBD1	.	TRBV4-2	CASSQPGQGENEQFF	TGTGCCAGCAGCCAGCCGGGACAGGGGGAAAATGAGCAGTTCTTC
TRBJ2-5	.	.	TRBV18	CASSPNGQQETQYF	TGTGCCAGCTCACCAAACGGACAGCAAGAGACCCAGTACTTC
TRBJ1-1	.	.	TRBV18	CASSDSTNTEAFF	TGTGCCAGCTCCGACAGTACGAACACTGAAGCTTTCTTT
TRBJ1-1	.	.	TRBV2	CASGGPTAEAFF	TGTGCCAGTGGGGGCCCCACGGCTGAAGCTTTCTTT
TRBJ2-3	.	once	TRBV7-9	CATSIWGSDTQYF	TGTGCCACCTCCATTTGGGGCTCAGATACGCAGTATTTT
TRBJ1-1	.	.	TRBV2	CASSVLGLTGTEAFF	TGTGCCAGCAGTGTCCTGGGGTTGACGGGCACTGAAGCTTTCTTT
TRBJ1-2	.	.	TRBV5-1	CASSFVDGVYGYTF	TGCGCCAGCAGCTTTGTAGACGGTGTCTATGGCTACACCTTC
TRBJ2-5	TRBD1	.	TRBV5-4	CASSPTGGETQYF	TGTGCCAGCAGCCCGACAGGGGGAGAGACCCAGTACTTC
TRBJ2-7	.	once	TRBV7-2	CASSSPNVYEQYF	TGTGCCAGCAGCTCCCCAAATGTCTACGAGCAGTACTTC
TRBJ1-1	.	.	TRBV6-6	CASSRQLNTEAFF	TGTGCCAGCAGTAGACAGTTGAACACTGAAGCTTTCTTT
TRBJ2-2	.	.	TRBV2	CASSAVGGELFF	TGTGCCAGCAGTGCGGTGGGCGGGGAGCTGTTTTTT
TRBJ2-1	.	once	TRBV18	CASSVSLSADEQFF	TGTGCCAGCTCCGTCTCGCTTTCAGCGGATGAGCAGTTCTTC
TRBJ2-3	TRBD2	.	TRBV18	CASSRTSGIDTQYF	TGTGCCAGCTCGCGGACTAGCGGGATAGATACGCAGTATTTT
TRBJ2-7	.	.	TRBV2	CASRIEADAVNF	TGTGCCAGCAGGATAGAAGCAGATGCAGTAAACTTC
TRBJ2-2	TRBD2	.	TRBV30	CAWSPSGANTGELFF	TGTGCCTGGAGCCCTAGCGGGGCGAACACCGGGGAGCTGTTTTTT
TRBJ1-5	TRBD1	.	TRBV4-1	CASSHTGDQPQHF	TGCGCCAGCAGCCATACAGGGGATCAGCCCCAGCATTTT
TRBJ1-2	TRBD1	.	TRBV5-1	CASSALQGQRGYTF	TGCGCCAGCAGCGCCTTACAGGGGCAAAGGGGCTACACCTTC
TRBJ2-7	.	.	TRBV5-1	CASSRDAYEQYF	TGCGCCAGCAGCCGGGACGCGTACGAGCAGTACTTC
TRBJ2-5	.	.	TRBV6-5	CASSEETQYF	TGTGCCAGCAGTGAAGAGACCCAGTACTTC